Listed here are 15 T cell receptor beta chains from one sample, sequenced in a study of glioma-infiltrating T cells after dendritic cell vaccination. Data came from immunoSEQ multiplex PCR; TCRdb stores just in-frame clones and leaves some out. The sample records roughly 82,000 clones, 85% to 90% being singletons. Sequencing used blood, obtained before dendritic cell vaccination. The receptors were sampled from a human donor with glioblastoma.

The gene calls are TRBV27 and TRBJ1-6; 9 bases fit TRBD1. This CDR3 comprises 16 residues. V trimming: 2 bases; J trimming: 9 bases; junction bases outside the gene matches: 8. Germline-derived CDR1 and CDR2 are MNHEY and SMNVEV (reference sequence). The CDR3 bases are TGTGCCAGCAGTTTACGGGCCGGGACAGGGACTTCACCCCTCCACTTT. It is translated as CASSLRAGTGTSPLHF.

This clone turned up a few times. The chain recombines TRBV10-3 with TRBJ2-7; D is possibly TRBD2 (5 bases). This CDR3 comprises 13 residues. Germline CDR1 ENHRY, CDR2 SYGVKD. Trimming stripped 11 bases from V and 4 bases from J, with 18 bases between. As DNA, the CDR3 is TGTGCCGTTGGTCGGCCGGGGTCTTACGAGCAGTACTTC. Translated: CAVGRPGSYEQYF.

V usage is TRBV5-6 and J usage is TRBJ1-2; D perhaps matches TRBD1 (5 bases). CDR1 SGHDT and CDR2 YYEEEE come from the germline V gene. V was pared by 0 bases and J by 8 bases, with 11 bases between. The CDR3 has 13 amino acids. CDR3 protein: CASSLDTGIGYTF. DNA of the CDR3: TGTGCCAGCAGCTTGGATACAGGAATAGGCTACACCTTC.

This clone was observed a few times. The V and J genes are TRBV5-4 and TRBJ2-7; D may be TRBD2 (6 bases). Trimming shortened V by 4 bases and J by 2 bases, and 22 bases separated the two germline ends. There are 17 residues in the CDR3. Germline loops: CDR1 SGHNT, CDR2 YYREEE (reference sequence). The CDR3 protein is CASSQDYGGKTTYEQYF. The CDR3 bases are TGTGCCAGCAGCCAAGATTACGGAGGGAAAACAACCTACGAGCAGTACTTC. The full variable domain, in which reference TRBV5-4 and TRBJ2-7 provide the parts outside the CDR3, is ETGVTQSPTHLIKTRGQQVTLRCSSQSGHNTVSWYQQALGQGPQFIFQYYREEENGRGNFPPRFSGLQFPNYSSELNVNALELDDSALYLCASSQDYGGKTTYEQYFGPGTRLTVT.

This clone was detected once. The V gene is TRBV5-1, the J gene TRBJ2-3, with TRBD2 matching over 15 bases. V was pared by 4 bases and J by 6 bases, with 6 bases of the junction left unmatched. The CDR3 is made up of 16 amino acids. Germline V gives CDR1 SGHRS, CDR2 YFSETQ. The CDR3 here is CASSPGTSGGLDTQYF. The CDR3 DNA reads as TGCGCCAGCAGCCCTGGGACTAGCGGGGGGTTGGATACGCAGTATTTT.

This clone was recorded only once. This sequence joins TRBV6-5 and TRBJ2-7; 11 bases line up with TRBD2. From germline, CDR1 is MNHEY and CDR2 SVGAGI. The CDR3 length is 16 residues. V trimming: 2 bases; J trimming: 9 bases; junction bases outside the gene matches: 12. CDR3 coding DNA: TGTGCCAGCAGTTACGGGCTAGCGGGGGGCGTACGAGTGCAGTACTTC. Its protein is CASSYGLAGGVRVQYF.

V and J are TRBV9 and TRBJ2-1; TRBD2 matches at 8 bases. V trimming: 4 bases; J trimming: 1 base; junction bases outside the gene matches: 1. Germline V gene sequence: CDR1 SGDLS, CDR2 YYNGEE. The CDR3 has 14 amino acids. The CDR3 nucleotides are TGTGCCAGCAGCCGGGGGGGGTCCTACAATGAGCAGTTCTTC. It translates to CASSRGGSYNEQFF.

This rearrangement joins TRBV27 to TRBJ1-4; 12 nucleotides line up with TRBD1. V was pared by 4 bases and J by 8 bases, with 2 bases of the junction left unmatched. Per germline, CDR1 MNHEY and CDR2 SMNVEV (reference sequence). This CDR3 has 14 amino acids. CDR3 DNA: TGTGCCAGCAGTTCCGGGACAGGGGGCGAAAAACTGTTTTTT. Translating gives CASSSGTGGEKLFF.

The gene calls are TRBV6-5 and TRBJ1-5; the D gene is possibly TRBD1 (5 bases). The CDR3 extends over 13 amino acids. Trimming removed 6 bases from V and 9 bases from J, with 15 bases in between. Germline CDR1 and CDR2: MNHEY and SVGAGI. The CDR3 sequence: CASRRDGTRPQHF. The CDR3 DNA follows: TGTGCCAGCAGGCGGGACGGAACCAGGCCCCAGCATTTT.

This clone occurred a few times. The chain has TRBV6-1 and TRBJ2-7, with 10 bases identical to TRBD1. J was trimmed by 3 bases and V by 6 bases; bases with no gene match: 8. The germline V gene encodes CDR1 MNHNS and CDR2 SASEGT. This CDR3 spans 15 amino acids. The chain's CDR3 is CASSDAGTGDYEQYF. In DNA, the CDR3 is TGTGCCAGCAGCGACGCAGGGACAGGGGACTACGAGCAGTACTTC.

V gene TRBV10-1 combines with J gene TRBJ1-5, with D uncertain. The length of the CDR3 is 14 residues. Trimming cost V 9 bases and J 0 bases, with 12 bases left between them. Germline V gene lookup returns CDR1 WNHNN and CDR2 SYGVQD (reference sequence). CDR3 nucleotides: TGCGCCAGACCGAGGGCGGTTAGCAATCAGCCCCAGCATTTT. Translation: CARPRAVSNQPQHF.

The rearrangement links TRBV4-1 to TRBJ1-2, with 7 bases matching TRBD1. CDR3 size: 15 residues. CDR1 is MGHRA, CDR2 YSYEKL, per germline. Trimming cost V 4 bases and J 1 base; bases outside gene matches: 6. DNA for the CDR3: TGCGCCAGCAGCCGATGGGGACAGAATAACTATGGCTACACCTTC. It yields the protein CASSRWGQNNYGYTF.

The V call is TRBV11-2, the J call TRBJ2-5, with 14 bases identical to TRBD2. CDR3 length: 16 amino acids. Looked up from germline, CDR1 is SGHAT and CDR2 is FQNNGV. After removal of 5 bases from V and 4 bases from J, the junction contained 6 bases not matched to a gene. CDR3: CASSPPGTSGRETQYF. CDR3 in DNA: TGTGCCAGCAGCCCCCCCGGGACTAGCGGGAGAGAGACCCAGTACTTC. Filled out from reference TRBV11-2 and TRBJ2-5, the complete variable domain reads EAGVAQSPRYKIIEKRQSVAFWCNPISGHATLYWYQQILGQGPKLLIQFQNNGVVDDSQLPKDRFSAERLKGVDSTLKIQPAKLEDSAVYLCASSPPGTSGRETQYFGPGTRLLVL.

CDR3 sequence: CASSRLAGENSYEQYF. The CDR3 DNA reads as TGTGCCAGCAGCCGACTAGCGGGGGAAAACTCCTACGAGCAGTACTTC. The chain combines TRBV27 with TRBJ2-7, with 12 bases fitting TRBD2. This CDR3 region has 16 residues. CDR1 MNHEY and CDR2 SMNVEV come from the germline V gene (reference sequence). V trimming: 6 bases; J trimming: 0 bases; junction bases outside the gene matches: 6.

Only one count was recorded for this clone. This chain uses TRBV7-8 with TRBJ1-2, with D tentatively TRBD1 (5 bases). Germline loops: CDR1 SGHVS, CDR2 FQNEAQ. The V gene lost 2 bases and the J gene lost 0 bases, with 16 bases spanning the gap. The CDR3 loop spans 17 amino acids. The DNA for the CDR3 is TGTGCCAGCAGCTTAAGGCGATGGCAGGGCACTAACTATGGCTACACCTTC. Translating gives CASSLRRWQGTNYGYTF.